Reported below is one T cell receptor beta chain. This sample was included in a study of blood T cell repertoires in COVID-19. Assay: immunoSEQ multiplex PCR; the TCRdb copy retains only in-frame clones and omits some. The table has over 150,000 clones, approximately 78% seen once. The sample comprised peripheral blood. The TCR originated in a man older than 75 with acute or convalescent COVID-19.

CDR3 sequence reads: CASSPGDQETQYF. CDR3 in DNA: TGTGCCAGCAGCCCGGGAGACCAAGAGACCCAGTACTTC. The chain carries TRBV12-3 or TRBV12-4 and TRBJ2-5, with D tentatively TRBD2 (6 bases). This CDR3 contains 13 residues. Trimming pared 6 bases from V and 0 bases from J, leaving 8 bases between.